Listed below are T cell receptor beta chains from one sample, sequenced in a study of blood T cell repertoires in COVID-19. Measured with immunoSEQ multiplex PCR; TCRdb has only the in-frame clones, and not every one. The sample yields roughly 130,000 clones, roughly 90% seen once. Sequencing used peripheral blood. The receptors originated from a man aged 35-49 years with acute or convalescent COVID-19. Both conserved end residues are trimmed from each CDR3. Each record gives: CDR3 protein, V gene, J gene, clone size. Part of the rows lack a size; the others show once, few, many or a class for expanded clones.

CDR3: ASNPGGGGLIGETQY
V: TRBV5-4
J: TRBJ2-5
size: NA

CDR3: ASRSPDIGTQY
V: TRBV6-5
J: TRBJ2-5
size: NA

CDR3: ASSQDLAGWEQF
V: TRBV4-1
J: TRBJ2-1
size: NA

CDR3: ASGREQGEVYEQY
V: TRBV4-1
J: TRBJ2-7
size: NA

CDR3: AWSFGTGVEKLF
V: TRBV30
J: TRBJ1-4
size: NA

CDR3: ASSRGQGNTGELF
V: TRBV5-1
J: TRBJ2-2
size: once

CDR3: ASRPRGSEKLF
V: TRBV5-4
J: TRBJ1-4
size: once

CDR3: ASSLDRSTDTQY
V: TRBV7-8
J: TRBJ2-3
size: once

CDR3: ASSMDRGNSPLH
V: TRBV5-4
J: TRBJ1-6
size: NA

CDR3: AISDYTGGSGNTIY
V: TRBV10-3
J: TRBJ1-3
size: NA

CDR3: ASSESGTYQPQH
V: TRBV6-1
J: TRBJ1-5
size: NA